Presented here are 26 T cell receptor beta chains from one specimen sequenced in a study of blood T cell repertoires in COVID-19. Produced via immunoSEQ multiplex PCR; TCRdb's table is partial and in-frame only. The sample has some 70,000 clones, over 65% seen once; the top ten hold around 0.83%. The specimen was peripheral blood. These receptors came from a woman in her sixties or seventies with acute or convalescent COVID-19.

This clone came up a few times. The CDR3 sequence is CASSQDRGWGYTF. DNA for the CDR3: TGTGCCAGCAGCCAGGACAGGGGATGGGGCTACACCTTC. The chain employs TRBV25-1 and TRBJ1-2, with 9 bases that match TRBD1. V lost 6 bases to trimming and J lost 8 bases; unmatched junction nucleotides: 7. This CDR3 is built from 13 residues. Germline V gene data show CDR1 as MGHDK and CDR2 as SYGVNS.

The chain uses TRBV7-8 and TRBJ2-3; TRBD2 matches 13 bases. Germline loops: CDR1 SGHVS, CDR2 FQNEAQ. CDR3 length: 16 residues. V trimming: 2 bases; J trimming: 5 bases; junction bases outside the gene matches: 4. CDR3 amino acids: CASSLSRLAGGDTQYF. CDR3 DNA sequence: TGTGCCAGCAGCTTATCGCGACTAGCGGGAGGAGATACGCAGTATTTT.

The chain carries TRBV30 and TRBJ1-2; D is unresolved. CDR3 length: 13 residues. Trimming took off 2 bases at V and 0 bases at J, with 7 bases between the two ends. CDR1 is GTSNPN, CDR2 SVGIG, per germline (reference sequence). CDR3 in amino acids: CAWSQVANYGYTF. The CDR3 nucleotides are TGTGCCTGGAGTCAGGTAGCTAACTATGGCTACACCTTC.

This clone has just a few counts. The V and J genes are TRBV27 and TRBJ1-2, with 7 bases lining up with TRBD1. V lost 5 bases and J lost 4; bases outside the gene matches: 4. The CDR3 consists of 13 residues. Germline V gene sequence: CDR1 MNHEY, CDR2 SMNVEV (reference sequence). Written as DNA, the CDR3 is TGTGCCAGCAGTCCGACAGGGCTCTATGGCTACACCTTC. Its translation: CASSPTGLYGYTF.

The rearrangement uses TRBV11-2 and TRBJ1-1; possibly TRBD1 for D (5 bases). This CDR3 has 13 residues. V gave up 5 bases and J gave up 2 bases, with 9 bases separating them. The germline CDR1 and CDR2 sequences are SGHAT and FQNNGV. The CDR3 region is CASSPGLNTEAFF. CDR3 DNA sequence: TGTGCCAGCAGCCCGGGACTCAACACTGAAGCTTTCTTT.

This clone occurred once. The J gene is TRBJ2-2, the V gene TRBV9, with 14 bases matching TRBD2. Germline CDR1 SGDLS, CDR2 YYNGEE. Trimming at V came to 4 bases and at J to 7 bases, leaving 6 bases not matched to a gene. The CDR3 extends over 16 amino acids. CDR3 in DNA: TGTGCCAGCAGCACGACTAGCGGGAGGGTTGACGGGGAGCTGTTTTTT. Residues: CASSTTSGRVDGELFF.

J is TRBJ2-2 and V is TRBV19, with D possibly being TRBD1 (5 bases). V was pared by 4 bases and J by 1 base, with 7 bases between. Germline CDR1 is LNHDA and CDR2 is SQIVND (reference sequence). This CDR3 contains 14 residues. The CDR3: CASSKGMNTGELFF. The CDR3 DNA follows: TGTGCCAGTAGTAAGGGGATGAACACCGGGGAGCTGTTTTTT.

The CDR3 DNA sequence: TGTGCCAGCTCACCCCGGGTCAGGGGGTATGGAAACACCATATATTTT. Protein: CASSPRVRGYGNTIYF. V gene TRBV18 combines with J gene TRBJ1-3; 7 positions match TRBD1. V shed 3 bases and J 3 bases; nucleotides not matched to a gene: 8. The CDR3 is 16 residues long. CDR1 is KGHSH and CDR2 is LQKENI in the germline V gene.

The CDR3 DNA reads TGTGCCAGCAGCCCACAGAGAACTAATGAAAAACTGTTTTTT. Its translation is CASSPQRTNEKLFF. The rearrangement joins TRBV9 to TRBJ1-4; D is unresolved. Trimming took off 4 bases at V and 1 base at J, with 8 bases between the two ends. Germline-derived CDR1 and CDR2 are SGDLS and YYNGEE. The CDR3 sequence is 14 residues long.

As for this clone: Other DNA sequences from this sample encode an identical CDR3 as well. The rearrangement uses TRBV6-2 or TRBV6-3 and TRBJ1-2; no clear D gene. This CDR3 comprises 12 residues. The V end lost 6 bases, the J end lost 5 bases, and 10 bases lay between the germline ends. Germline CDR1 and CDR2: MNHEY and SVGEGT. This chain's CDR3 is CASSLNSYGYTF. Written as DNA, the CDR3 is TGTGCCAGCAGCCTGAACTCTTATGGCTACACCTTC.

The chain employs TRBV5-6 and TRBJ2-7; 10 bases align to TRBD2. Germline CDR1 reads SGHDT; CDR2 reads YYEEEE. There are 18 residues in the CDR3. Unmatched junction bases numbered 19, after V lost 4 bases and J lost 6 bases. The CDR3 sequence is CASSRRASGRSPSGEQYF. The CDR3 DNA sequence: TGTGCCAGCAGCCGGCGGGCTAGCGGGAGATCTCCTTCGGGCGAGCAGTACTTC.

This clone was seen a handful of times. This chain connects TRBV6-5 to TRBJ1-4; a possible D gene is TRBD1 (5 bases). CDR1 and CDR2 (germline): MNHEY, SVGAGI. This CDR3 has 15 residues. Trimming left V 3 bases short and J 5 bases short, with 13 bases between. CDR3 sequence: CASSYKGQVNEKLFF. The DNA for the CDR3 is TGTGCCAGCAGTTATAAGGGGCAGGTCAATGAAAAACTGTTTTTT.

The chain uses TRBV4-2 and TRBJ2-7; D is possibly TRBD2 (5 bases). This CDR3 has 14 amino acids. V was cut by 0 bases and J by 3 bases, with 9 bases left in between. The germline V gene has CDR1 LGHNA and CDR2 YNFKEQ. Here the CDR3 reads CASSQDPSGYEQYF. The CDR3 nucleotides are TGTGCCAGCAGCCAAGATCCGAGCGGCTACGAGCAGTACTTC.

The gene calls are TRBV3-1 (or the pseudogene TRBV3-2) and TRBJ1-6; D may be TRBD1 (6 bases). Germline V CDR1 and CDR2: LGHDT, YNNKEL (reference sequence). This CDR3 spans 12 amino acids. V lost 1 base to trimming and J lost 14 bases, with 9 bases between them. The CDR3 here is CASSQVAGALHF. The CDR3 DNA reads as TGTGCCAGCAGCCAAGTGGCAGGGGCCCTCCACTTT.

The V call is TRBV30, the J call TRBJ1-5, with 7 bases identical to TRBD1. CDR3 size: 13 residues. CDR1 is GTSNPN, CDR2 SVGIG, per germline (reference sequence). V lost 1 base and J lost 5; bases outside the gene matches: 2. CDR3 region: CAWSGQGYQPQHF. The CDR3 DNA follows: TGTGCCTGGAGTGGACAGGGATATCAGCCCCAGCATTTT.

The chain joins TRBV12-3 or TRBV12-4 to TRBJ2-5; TRBD1 is a possible D gene (6 bases). The V and J ends lost 8 bases and 7 bases respectively, with 14 bases between them. The CDR3 is 12 residues long. This chain's CDR3 is CASAGEWGTQYF. CDR3 DNA sequence: TGTGCCAGCGCAGGGGAGTGGGGGACCCAGTACTTC.

V is TRBV3-1 (or the pseudogene TRBV3-2) and J is TRBJ2-1; 14 nucleotides line up with TRBD2. The CDR3 runs to 16 residues. The V segment lost 4 bases and the J segment 7 bases; nucleotides outside the gene matches: 6. Per the germline V gene, CDR1 is LGHDT and CDR2 is YNNKEL (reference sequence). CDR3 loop: CASSPSGTSGRNEQFF. The CDR3 nucleotides read TGTGCCAGCAGCCCGTCCGGGACTAGCGGGAGAAATGAGCAGTTCTTC.

This chain connects TRBV7-7 to TRBJ1-4; no clear D. Looked up from germline, CDR1 is SSHAT and CDR2 is FNYEAQ (reference sequence). This CDR3 is 13 amino acids long. Trimming cost V 1 base and J 5 bases, with 5 bases left between them. The CDR3 sequence is CASSLGRNEKLFF. In DNA form, the CDR3 reads TGTGCCAGCAGCTTAGGGCGGAATGAAAAACTGTTTTTT. The complete variable domain, with remaining parts taken from reference TRBV7-7 and TRBJ1-4, reads GAGVSQSPRYKVTKRGQDVTLRCDPISSHATLYWYQQALGQGPEFLTYFNYEAQPDKSGLPSDRFSAERPEGSISTLTIQRTEQRDSAMYRCASSLGRNEKLFFGSGTQLSVL.

The gene calls are TRBV28 and TRBJ2-7, with 8 bases matching TRBD2. The ends lost 5 bases at V and 2 bases at J; junction bases unmatched: 5. CDR3 size: 14 residues. The V gene's germline CDR1 is MDHEN and CDR2 SYDVKM. For the CDR3, the DNA is TGTGCCAGCAGTAAGCGGGAGAGTCCCTACGAGCAGTACTTC. Its translation is CASSKRESPYEQYF. Using reference TRBV28 and TRBJ2-7 for the parts outside the CDR3, the full variable domain is DVKVTQSSRYLVKRTGEKVFLECVQDMDHENMFWYRQDPGLGLRLIYFSYDVKMKEKGDIPEGYSVSREKKERFSLILESASTNQTSMYLCASSKRESPYEQYFGPGTRLTVT.

The DNA for the CDR3 is TGTGCCAGCAGCCCTACGGGGGGGGGCATGAGGTATTTT. This encodes CASSPTGGGMRYF. The rearrangement joins TRBV7-2 to TRBJ2-3, with 8 bases fitting TRBD2. There are 13 residues in the CDR3. The V gene end was trimmed by 5 bases and the J gene end by 14 bases; junction bases not matched to a gene: 12. Germline loops: CDR1 SGHTA, CDR2 FQGNSA.

This clone was counted many times. The V and J genes are TRBV29-1 and TRBJ1-1; D is unclear. Trimming removed 6 bases at V and 0 bases at J, with 8 bases between. The CDR3 totals 12 residues. The germline CDR1 and CDR2 sequences are SQVTM and ANQGSEA. This CDR3 is CSVVELNTEAFF. The CDR3 DNA follows: TGCAGCGTGGTGGAGTTGAACACTGAAGCTTTCTTT.

The chain carries TRBV6-6 and TRBJ1-5, with TRBD1 matching 7 bases. After removal of 9 bases from V and 2 bases from J, the junction contained 13 bases not matched to a gene. This CDR3 is built from 16 residues. CDR1 is MNHNY, CDR2 SVGAGI, per germline (reference sequence). For the CDR3, the DNA is TGTGCCAGTGGGCCAGGGGGAGGAAATGGCAATCAGCCCCAGCATTTT. Translating gives CASGPGGGNGNQPQHF.

V gene TRBV19 combines with J gene TRBJ2-5; D is possibly TRBD1 (6 bases). The V end lost 5 bases, the J end lost 0 bases, and 13 bases lay between the germline ends. Germline assignment: CDR1 LNHDA and CDR2 SQIVND (reference sequence). This CDR3 comprises 15 residues. For the CDR3, the DNA is TGTGCCAGTAGTTCTACCGGGACAAACCAAGAGACCCAGTACTTC. This codes for CASSSTGTNQETQYF. The whole variable domain, remainder taken from reference TRBV19 and TRBJ2-5, is DGGITQSPKYLFRKEGQNVTLSCEQNLNHDAMYWYRQDPGQGLRLIYYSQIVNDFQKGDIAEGYSVSREKKESFPLTVTSAQKNPTAFYLCASSSTGTNQETQYFGPGTRLLVL.

This sequence joins TRBV6-6 and TRBJ1-4; 11 bases line up with TRBD1. V lost 3 bases, J lost 8 bases, and 5 bases stayed unmatched. CDR3 length: 15 amino acids. From germline, CDR1 is MNHNY and CDR2 SVGAGI (reference sequence). Here the CDR3 reads CASSYGQGAEEKLFF. Written as DNA, the CDR3 is TGTGCCAGCAGTTATGGACAGGGGGCGGAGGAAAAACTGTTTTTT.

The chain recombines TRBV18 with TRBJ2-5, with D possibly being TRBD2 (5 bases). The CDR3 consists of 13 residues. CDR1 is KGHSH and CDR2 is LQKENI in the germline V gene. The V and J ends lost 2 bases and 6 bases respectively, with 10 bases between them. CDR3 bases: TGTGCCAGCTCACCAGAGGGTTTACAGACCCAGTACTTC. Protein product: CASSPEGLQTQYF.

The chain combines TRBV5-6 with TRBJ1-2, with 7 bases that match TRBD1. The CDR3 totals 15 residues. The J segment lost 4 bases and the V segment lost 0 bases, leaving 6 bases of the junction unmatched. Germline values: CDR1 SGHDT, CDR2 YYEEEE. As DNA, the CDR3 is TGTGCCAGCAGCTTGGGCGCAGGGGGGTCCTATGGCTACACCTTC. It yields the protein CASSLGAGGSYGYTF.